One and the same sample provided the 24 T cell receptor beta chains below, sequenced in a study of blood T cell repertoires in COVID-19. The assay was immunoSEQ multiplex PCR, and TCRdb's table has in-frame clones only and misses some. The sample has some 400,000 clones, 90% seen once; the top ten hold 6.5% to 7%. Sequences were obtained from peripheral blood. These receptors were obtained from a man in his late teens or twenties with active or convalescent COVID-19.

The chain employs TRBV6-5 and TRBJ1-2; D might be TRBD1 (5 bases). CDR1 is MNHEY and CDR2 is SVGAGI in the germline V gene. The V end was cut by 5 bases, the J end by 2 bases, with 15 bases between. The CDR3 has 15 residues. The CDR3 here is CASSPSMTVNYGYTF. CDR3 bases: TGTGCCAGCAGTCCATCAATGACAGTAAACTATGGCTACACCTTC.

CDR3 in DNA: TGTGCCAGCAGGCAGGGGGCCTATGGCTACACCTTC. It yields the protein CASRQGAYGYTF. The chain carries TRBV12-3 or TRBV12-4 and TRBJ1-2, with 8 nucleotides matching TRBD1. This CDR3 is 12 amino acids long. Germline trimming cut 6 bases from V and 4 bases from J; bases unmatched to any gene: 1.

V and J are TRBV7-3 and TRBJ2-7; 14 bases are a match to TRBD2. Germline V gene lookup returns CDR1 SGHTA and CDR2 FQGTGA. V gave up 4 bases and J gave up 6 bases; unmatched junction bases: 5. CDR3 length: 15 residues. The CDR3 region has the DNA TGTGCCAGCAGCTCAACGGGACTAGCGGGAGCCGAGCAGTACTTC. This translates into CASSSTGLAGAEQYF.

The rearrangement joins TRBV19 to TRBJ2-1, with TRBD2 matching over 11 bases. The J segment lost 12 bases and the V segment lost 1 base, leaving 2 bases of the junction unmatched. This CDR3 is built from 13 residues. Germline values: CDR1 LNHDA, CDR2 SQIVND (reference sequence). The DNA for the CDR3 is TGTGCCAGTAGTATAGGTCTAGCGGGGGGGCAGTTCTTC. It codes for CASSIGLAGGQFF.

The genes are TRBV4-1 and TRBJ2-7; 8 nucleotides match TRBD1. There are 15 residues in the CDR3. Germline trimming cut 0 bases from V and 5 bases from J; bases unmatched to any gene: 6. Germline values: CDR1 MGHRA, CDR2 YSYEKL. CDR3 protein: CASSQEDREVNEQYF. CDR3 sequence (DNA): TGCGCCAGCAGCCAAGAGGACAGGGAGGTAAACGAGCAGTACTTC.

CDR3 in amino acids: CASSRAGWGNTEAFF. The DNA of the CDR3 is TGTGCCAGCAGCCGGGCGGGGTGGGGGAACACTGAAGCTTTCTTT. The chain combines TRBV7-2 with TRBJ1-1; the D is unclear. The CDR3 is 15 amino acids. Per the germline V gene, CDR1 is SGHTA and CDR2 is FQGNSA. Trimming pared 5 bases from V and 1 base from J, leaving 14 bases between.

The J gene is TRBJ1-4, the V gene TRBV19, with 12 bases matching TRBD1. The junction had 8 bases not matched to a gene; V was cut back by 7 bases and J by 11 bases. Looked up from germline, CDR1 is LNHDA and CDR2 is SQIVND (reference sequence). This CDR3 spans 14 amino acids. The CDR3 nucleotides read TGTGCCAGTAAACAGGGACAGGGGGCAGATAAACTGTTTTTT. Encoded protein: CASKQGQGADKLFF. The whole variable domain, remainder taken from reference TRBV19 and TRBJ1-4, is DGGITQSPKYLFRKEGQNVTLSCEQNLNHDAMYWYRQDPGQGLRLIYYSQIVNDFQKGDIAEGYSVSREKKESFPLTVTSAQKNPTAFYLCASKQGQGADKLFFGSGTQLSVL.

The chain employs TRBV19 and TRBJ1-4; 7 bases match TRBD1. CDR3 length: 13 amino acids. Looked up from germline, CDR1 is LNHDA and CDR2 is SQIVND (reference sequence). Trimming at V came to 7 bases and at J to 8 bases, leaving 7 bases not matched to a gene. CDR3: CASKNRGGEKLFF. The CDR3 DNA follows: TGTGCCAGTAAGAACAGGGGTGGAGAAAAACTGTTTTTT.

V is TRBV3-1 (or the pseudogene TRBV3-2) and J is TRBJ2-7; TRBD2 matches at 7 bases. The ends lost 3 bases at V and 0 bases at J; junction bases unmatched: 11. CDR1 and CDR2 from the germline V gene are LGHDT and YNNKEL (reference sequence). The CDR3 has 17 amino acids. CDR3 sequence (DNA): TGTGCCAGCAGCCATAGGTCCGGGGGACTATACTCCTACGAGCAGTACTTC. Its translation is CASSHRSGGLYSYEQYF.

The V call is TRBV27, the J call TRBJ2-3; no firm D call. This CDR3 has 14 residues. Per germline, CDR1 MNHEY and CDR2 SMNVEV (reference sequence). Trimming stripped 2 bases from V and 4 bases from J, with 10 bases between. The CDR3 nucleotides are TGTGCCAGCAGTTTAAGCCCCTCTGCAGATACGCAGTATTTT. It specifies CASSLSPSADTQYF.

This chain connects TRBV28 to TRBJ2-1; no clear D gene. V gave up 3 bases and J gave up 4 bases, with 13 bases separating them. This CDR3 contains 15 residues. Germline assignment: CDR1 MDHEN and CDR2 SYDVKM. The CDR3 nucleotides read TGTGCCAGCAGTTTTGGCGGCCCGGCGTACAATGAGCAGTTCTTC. It encodes CASSFGGPAYNEQFF.

This clone was seen a few times. The chain recombines TRBV9 with TRBJ1-2; 7 nucleotides match TRBD1. The V and J ends lost 3 bases and 3 bases, in that order; junction bases with no gene match: 5. Germline values: CDR1 SGDLS, CDR2 YYNGEE. CDR3 size: 14 residues. The CDR3 DNA follows: TGTGCCAGCAGCGCCGGGACAGCATACTATGGCTACACCTTC. It translates to CASSAGTAYYGYTF.

This clone was seen a few times. The gene calls are TRBV7-9 and TRBJ2-1; 7 bases are a match to TRBD2. Trimming took 3 bases from V and 6 from J; bases not matched to a gene: 5. The germline V gene has CDR1 SEHNR and CDR2 FQNEAQ (reference sequence). The length of the CDR3 is 14 residues. CDR3 DNA: TGTGCCAGCAGCTTGAGCGGGACCACCAATGAGCAGTTCTTC. The encoded protein is CASSLSGTTNEQFF.

The chain is built from TRBV7-3 and TRBJ2-5; the D gene is possibly TRBD2 (5 bases). Germline V gene sequence: CDR1 SGHTA, CDR2 FQGTGA. Trimming pared 5 bases from V and 0 bases from J, leaving 10 bases between. There are 14 residues in the CDR3. CDR3 nucleotide sequence: TGTGCCAGCAGCGCATCCGGGAACCAAGAGACCCAGTACTTC. Translating it yields CASSASGNQETQYF.

This chain uses TRBV15 with TRBJ1-2; a weak D match, TRBD1 (6 bases). Germline V lookup: CDR1 LNHNV, CDR2 YYDKDF (reference sequence). CDR3 length equals 15 residues. V gave up 5 bases and J gave up 2 bases, with 15 bases separating them. The CDR3 DNA reads TGTGCCACCAGCGAGGGCAGGGGAATAAACTATGGCTACACCTTC. Translated, it gives CATSEGRGINYGYTF.

This chain uses TRBV3-1 (or the pseudogene TRBV3-2) with TRBJ2-1; 14 nucleotides agree with TRBD2. From germline, CDR1 is LGHDT and CDR2 YNNKEL (reference sequence). V gave up 5 bases and J gave up 9 bases; unmatched junction bases: 9. The CDR3 is made up of 16 amino acids. CDR3 residues: CASSSRLAGGGSEQFF. The CDR3 DNA reads as TGTGCCAGCAGCTCTAGACTAGCGGGAGGGGGGAGTGAGCAGTTCTTC.

V and J are TRBV28 and TRBJ2-7; no firm D call. Germline V gene data show CDR1 as MDHEN and CDR2 as SYDVKM. The CDR3 length is 10 residues. V lost 7 bases, J lost 3 bases, and 4 bases lay in between. CDR3 loop: CASKHYEQYF. The DNA of the CDR3 is TGTGCCAGCAAACACTACGAGCAGTACTTC. Full variable domain (outside the CDR3, taken from reference TRBV28 and TRBJ2-7): DVKVTQSSRYLVKRTGEKVFLECVQDMDHENMFWYRQDPGLGLRLIYFSYDVKMKEKGDIPEGYSVSREKKERFSLILESASTNQTSMYLCASKHYEQYFGPGTRLTVT.

The V and J genes are TRBV25-1 and TRBJ1-6, with a weak D call TRBD1 (5 bases). Trimming removed 5 bases from V and 9 bases from J, with 20 bases in between. CDR1 is MGHDK and CDR2 is SYGVNS in the germline V gene. The CDR3 covers 16 residues. The CDR3 bases are TGTGCCAGCAGTTCTTCAAGGGGCAGCCCACCTTCACCCCTCCACTTT. Its protein is CASSSSRGSPPSPLHF.

The chain recombines TRBV9 with TRBJ2-5; 10 nucleotides align to TRBD2. Losses at the gene ends were 6 bases for V and 4 bases for J; bases not matched to a gene: 9. Germline lookup yields CDR1 SGDLS and CDR2 YYNGEE. The CDR3 extends over 15 amino acids. CDR3 nucleotides: TGTGCCAGCACTCCAACTAGCGGGATGGGAGAGACCCAGTACTTC. It is translated as CASTPTSGMGETQYF.

The J gene is TRBJ1-2, the V gene TRBV5-6; 9 bases match TRBD1. V trimming: 0 bases; J trimming: 3 bases; junction bases outside the gene matches: 15. Germline CDR1 is SGHDT and CDR2 is YYEEEE. The CDR3 covers 19 residues. Written as DNA, the CDR3 is TGTGCCAGCAGCTTGGCTAGTGGGACAGGGAGGGGATTTTACTATGGCTACACCTTC. Amino acid sequence: CASSLASGTGRGFYYGYTF.

The count of this clone is one. This CDR3 is also generated by other DNA sequences in the sample. The chain carries TRBV7-9 and TRBJ1-4, with D possibly matching TRBD1 (5 bases). The V end was cut by 1 base, the J end by 1 base, with 7 bases between. Germline V gene sequence: CDR1 SEHNR, CDR2 FQNEAQ (reference sequence). The CDR3 spans 15 residues. The CDR3 nucleotides read TGTGCCAGCAGCTTAGGGCAGGGAACTAATGAAAAACTGTTTTTT. Amino acid sequence: CASSLGQGTNEKLFF.

This sequence joins TRBV6-5 and TRBJ1-4, with 8 bases that match TRBD1. The CDR3 is 15 amino acids. J gave up 3 bases and V 6 bases, and 6 bases lay outside the gene matches. Germline CDR1 MNHEY, CDR2 SVGAGI. CDR3 amino acids: CASSQDRGPNEKLFF. CDR3 DNA sequence: TGTGCCAGCAGCCAAGACAGGGGTCCTAATGAAAAACTGTTTTTT.

The chain links TRBV4-2 to TRBJ1-4; D unclear. The CDR3 has 13 residues. V lost 4 bases, J lost 11 bases, and 14 bases lay in between. Germline values: CDR1 LGHNA, CDR2 YNFKEQ. In DNA form, the CDR3 reads TGTGCCAGCAGCCGTGGACTGGGCGGTAAACTGTTTTTT. It yields the protein CASSRGLGGKLFF.

J is TRBJ2-2 and V is TRBV5-1; a weak D match, TRBD2 (6 bases). The ends were cut back, 7 bases at V and 1 base at J, with 14 bases in the middle. The CDR3 extends over 15 amino acids. Germline CDR1 reads SGHRS; CDR2 reads YFSETQ. The CDR3 DNA reads TGCGCCAGCGTTACGGGACTGCAGAACACCGGGGAGCTGTTTTTT. Translated, it gives CASVTGLQNTGELFF.